The next 19 T cell receptor beta chains were all read from a single sample in a study of blood T cell repertoires in COVID-19. Produced via immunoSEQ multiplex PCR; TCRdb's table is partial and in-frame only. The data show just over 150,000 clones, roughly 85% seen once. The sample was peripheral blood. The receptors shown here come from a human donor with acute or convalescent COVID-19. The donor label of this sample is uncertain.

The chain recombines TRBV7-2 with TRBJ1-2; TRBD1 agrees at 7 bases. The CDR3 loop spans 14 amino acids. CDR1 and CDR2 from the germline V gene are SGHTA and FQGNSA. Germline trimming cut 1 base from V and 8 bases from J; bases unmatched to any gene: 7. CDR3 bases: TGTGCCAGCAGCTTAGGTGACAGGGCGCACGGCTACACCTTC. This sequence encodes CASSLGDRAHGYTF.

V and J are TRBV9 and TRBJ2-1, with 9 bases lining up with TRBD2. J was trimmed by 7 bases and V by 0 bases; bases with no gene match: 5. This CDR3 spans 15 amino acids. Germline CDR1 SGDLS, CDR2 YYNGEE. CDR3 protein: CASSVAGGGANEQFF. CDR3 DNA sequence: TGTGCCAGCAGCGTAGCGGGCGGGGGGGCGAATGAGCAGTTCTTC.

The chain links TRBV5-1 to TRBJ2-3; 9 nucleotides match TRBD1. The V segment lost 3 bases and the J segment 3 bases; nucleotides outside the gene matches: 14. The CDR3 is 18 residues long. Per germline, CDR1 SGHRS and CDR2 YFSETQ. CDR3 region: CASSYRGRIAGVTDTQYF. The CDR3 nucleotides are TGCGCCAGCAGCTACAGGGGGCGAATAGCCGGTGTGACAGATACGCAGTATTTT.

The chain recombines TRBV19 with TRBJ2-3; 8 bases fit TRBD2. The V segment lost 3 bases and the J segment 4 bases; nucleotides outside the gene matches: 12. The V gene's germline CDR1 is LNHDA and CDR2 SQIVND (reference sequence). This CDR3 spans 17 amino acids. Here the CDR3 DNA reads TGTGCCAGTAGTATCGCGGTGTCGGGGGGGCTGGCAGATACGCAGTATTTT. It specifies CASSIAVSGGLADTQYF.

The chain is built from TRBV2 and TRBJ1-2, with 7 bases lining up with TRBD1. V gave up 4 bases and J gave up 9 bases; unmatched junction bases: 11. The CDR3 runs to 14 residues. Germline CDR1 SNHLY, CDR2 FYNNEI. The CDR3 nucleotides read TGTGCCAGCAGTGTGGGACAGCCGGGCGGAAGCTACACCTTC. The encoded protein is CASSVGQPGGSYTF.

The chain links TRBV5-1 to TRBJ2-1; D gene uncertain. Trimming took 4 bases from V and 6 from J, leaving 8 bases between them. Germline V gene lookup returns CDR1 SGHRS and CDR2 YFSETQ. CDR3 length: 12 residues. The CDR3 loop is CASSLPSNEQFF. In DNA form, the CDR3 reads TGCGCCAGCAGCCTTCCTAGCAATGAGCAGTTCTTC.

Comment on this clone: The sample carries other DNA sequences with the same CDR3. V is TRBV2 and J is TRBJ2-5; 8 bases agree with TRBD1. Germline V gene sequence: CDR1 SNHLY, CDR2 FYNNEI. V shed 6 bases and J 3 bases; nucleotides not matched to a gene: 3. The CDR3 covers 13 residues. The CDR3 is CASSLTGEETQYF. The CDR3, as DNA: TGTGCCAGCAGCTTGACAGGGGAAGAGACCCAGTACTTC.

This chain links TRBV4-1 with TRBJ1-3; a weak D match, TRBD1 (6 bases). The CDR3 loop spans 21 amino acids. V lost 0 bases and J 0 bases, leaving 24 bases between the germline ends. Germline V gene sequence: CDR1 MGHRA, CDR2 YSYEKL. The CDR3, as DNA: TGCGCCAGCAGCCAAGACGTATTTGGACAGAATCAATACCGCTCTGGAAACACCATATATTTT. Translating it yields CASSQDVFGQNQYRSGNTIYF.

This clone was picked up many times. The chain has TRBV18 and TRBJ1-6; weak D call: TRBD1 (5 bases). V lost 6 bases and J lost 10, with 13 bases in between. The CDR3 consists of 13 residues. Germline V gene lookup returns CDR1 KGHSH and CDR2 LQKENI. The CDR3, as DNA: TGTGCCAGCTCCGTGGGCAGGGCGTCACCCCTCCACTTT. Translation: CASSVGRASPLHF.

This chain uses TRBV18 with TRBJ1-2, with TRBD1 identical over 12 bases. V lost 5 bases, J lost 7 bases, and 11 bases stayed unmatched. Looked up from germline, CDR1 is KGHSH and CDR2 is LQKENI. This CDR3 has 16 amino acids. This chain's CDR3 is CASSSNPGQGASGYTF. CDR3 nucleotides: TGTGCCAGCTCATCAAATCCGGGACAGGGGGCCAGTGGCTACACCTTC.

The chain employs TRBV12-5 and TRBJ2-3; D gene uncertain. V shed 5 bases and J shed 4 bases, with 10 bases lying between them. The CDR3 is 13 residues long. CDR1 and CDR2 from the germline V gene are LGHNT and FRNRAP. The CDR3 DNA reads TGTGCTAGTGGTGCCCTAGTGGCAGATACGCAGTATTTT. Translating it yields CASGALVADTQYF. Variable domain in full (rest from reference TRBV12-5 and TRBJ2-3): DARVTQTPRHKVTEMGQEVTMRCQPILGHNTVFWYRQTMMQGLELLAYFRNRAPLDDSGMPKDRFSAEMPDATLATLKIQPSEPRDSAVYFCASGALVADTQYFGPGTRLTVL.

The V call is TRBV6-6, the J call TRBJ1-5; D is unresolved. Trimming pared 0 bases from V and 0 bases from J, leaving 6 bases between. Germline V CDR1 and CDR2: MNHNY, SVGAGI (reference sequence). The CDR3 is made up of 15 amino acids. In nucleotides, the CDR3 is TGTGCCAGCAGTTACTCCCGGGATAGCAATCAGCCCCAGCATTTT. This sequence encodes CASSYSRDSNQPQHF.

CDR3: CASSQRTGGNHSPLHF. In DNA form, the CDR3 reads TGTGCCAGCAGCCAACGGACAGGGGGTAATCATTCACCCCTCCACTTT. The rearrangement joins TRBV3-1 (or the pseudogene TRBV3-2) to TRBJ1-6; 10 positions agree with TRBD1. The CDR3 covers 16 residues. Germline assignment: CDR1 LGHDT and CDR2 YNNKEL (reference sequence). Losses at the gene ends were 2 bases for V and 8 bases for J; bases not matched to a gene: 6.

This clone appeared a single time. This sequence joins TRBV7-3 and TRBJ2-3, with D uncertain. Trimming removed 1 base from V and 10 bases from J, with 12 bases in between. The CDR3 loop spans 13 amino acids. Germline V gives CDR1 SGHTA, CDR2 FQGTGA. The CDR3 coding sequence is TGTGCCAGCAGCTTAATAAAAGGAGTGGCGCAGTATTTT. Translated, it gives CASSLIKGVAQYF.

This clone turned up a few times. This sequence joins TRBV18 and TRBJ1-3; TRBD1 matches at 8 bases. V shed 1 base and J 0 bases; nucleotides not matched to a gene: 5. The CDR3 is 17 residues long. Germline loops: CDR1 KGHSH, CDR2 LQKENI. CDR3 sequence reads: CASSPLGTGSSGNTIYF. Here the CDR3 DNA reads TGTGCCAGCTCACCACTAGGGACAGGCTCCTCTGGAAACACCATATATTTT.

The rearrangement uses TRBV7-3 and TRBJ2-2; the D gene is possibly TRBD1 (6 bases). The CDR3 runs to 14 residues. Germline CDR1 reads SGHTA; CDR2 reads FQGTGA. Trimming took off 4 bases at V and 1 base at J, with 7 bases between the two ends. In nucleotides, the CDR3 is TGTGCCAGCAGCTCGACAGGGAACACCGGGGAGCTGTTTTTT. Translating it yields CASSSTGNTGELFF.

V and J are TRBV18 and TRBJ1-6; D is undetermined. The CDR3 runs 16 residues. Germline CDR1 and CDR2: KGHSH and LQKENI. V gave up 5 bases and J gave up 9 bases, with 20 bases separating them. The CDR3 nucleotides are TGTGCCAGCTCATCTTCCCAAGGGAGGGAGATTTCACCCCTCCACTTT. It is translated as CASSSSQGREISPLHF.

This clone was recorded a few times. The chain joins TRBV7-2 to TRBJ2-1; TRBD1 matches 10 bases. Germline-derived CDR1 and CDR2 are SGHTA and FQGNSA. This CDR3 has 15 residues. J was trimmed by 7 bases and V by 6 bases; bases with no gene match: 9. CDR3 DNA sequence: TGTGCCAGCAGGGGTTTGAGACAGGGGGCGAATGAGCAGTTCTTC. As protein: CASRGLRQGANEQFF.

CDR3 protein: CASRWTGNSYEQYF. The CDR3 bases are TGTGCCAGCAGATGGACAGGGAACTCCTACGAGCAGTACTTC. V and J are TRBV27 and TRBJ2-7, with 8 bases lining up with TRBD1. Germline CDR1 is MNHEY and CDR2 is SMNVEV (reference sequence). V lost 6 bases, J lost 0 bases, and 4 bases stayed unmatched. This CDR3 region has 14 residues.